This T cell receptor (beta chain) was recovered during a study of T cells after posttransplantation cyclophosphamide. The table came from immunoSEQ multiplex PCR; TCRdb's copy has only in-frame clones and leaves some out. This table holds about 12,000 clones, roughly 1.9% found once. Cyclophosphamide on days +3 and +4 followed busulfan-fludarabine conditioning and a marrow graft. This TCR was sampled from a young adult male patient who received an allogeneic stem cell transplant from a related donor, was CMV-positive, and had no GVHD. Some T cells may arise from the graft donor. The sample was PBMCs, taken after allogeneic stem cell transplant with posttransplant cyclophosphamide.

DNA for the CDR3: TGTGCCAGCAGCCGCCCCGGACAGGGGGCATACGAGCAGTACTTC. Translated, it gives CASSRPGQGAYEQYF. The rearrangement joins TRBV6-6 to TRBJ2-7, with 11 bases matching TRBD1. This CDR3 is built from 15 residues. Losses at the gene ends were 6 bases for V and 4 bases for J; bases not matched to a gene: 8. From germline, CDR1 is MNHNY and CDR2 SVGAGI (reference sequence).